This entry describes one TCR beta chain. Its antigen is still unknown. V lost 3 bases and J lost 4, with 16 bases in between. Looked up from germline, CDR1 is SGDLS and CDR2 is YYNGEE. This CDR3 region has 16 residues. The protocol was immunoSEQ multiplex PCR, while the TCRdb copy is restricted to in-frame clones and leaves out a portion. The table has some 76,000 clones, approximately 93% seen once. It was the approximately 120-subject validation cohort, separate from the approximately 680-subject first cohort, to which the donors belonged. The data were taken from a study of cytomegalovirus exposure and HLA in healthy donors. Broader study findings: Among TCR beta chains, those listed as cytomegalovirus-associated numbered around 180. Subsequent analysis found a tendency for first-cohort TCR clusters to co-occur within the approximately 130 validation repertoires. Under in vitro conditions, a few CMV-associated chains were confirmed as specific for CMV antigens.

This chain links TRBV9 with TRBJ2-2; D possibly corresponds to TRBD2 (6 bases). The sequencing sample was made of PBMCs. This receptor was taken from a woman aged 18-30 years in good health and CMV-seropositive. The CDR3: CASSGPGGAGTGELFF. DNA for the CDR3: TGTGCCAGCAGCGGGCCTGGGGGAGCGGGCACCGGGGAGCTGTTTTTT.